The next 32 T cell receptor beta chains were all read from a single sample in a study of T cells in Graves' hyperthyroidism and ophthalmopathy. Amplification yielded TCR beta CDR3 regions, with RNA transcripts as the source. When the TCR CDR3 underwent first-round RT-PCR, the HTBI primer set was used. TCRdb used MiXCR to reprocess the multiplex PCR reads, holding one entry per CDR3 protein. The sample lists 600,000 to 850,000 distinct CDR3 sequences; 18% were seen once. What was sequenced was blood. These receptors were collected from a woman aged 50 to 65 with Graves' hyperthyroidism that later progressed to Graves' ophthalmopathy.

In this sample, this clonotype turned up many times. The chain links TRBV7-9 to TRBJ2-7, with D unclear. CDR1 and CDR2 from the germline V gene are SEHNR and FQNEAQ (reference sequence). The CDR3 consists of 13 residues. Trimming left V 2 bases short and J 1 base short, with 6 bases between. DNA of the CDR3: TGTGCCAGCAGCTTAAGCAGGTCCTACGAGCAGTACTTC. As protein: CASSLSRSYEQYF.

This sequence joins TRBV4-1 and TRBJ2-7; 9 nucleotides line up with TRBD1. CDR1 is MGHRA and CDR2 is YSYEKL in the germline V gene. The V gene end was trimmed by 0 bases and the J gene end by 0 bases; junction bases not matched to a gene: 3. The length of the CDR3 is 16 residues. The CDR3 protein is CASSQDGTGSSYEQYF. The CDR3 region has the DNA TGCGCCAGCAGCCAAGATGGGACAGGGTCCTCCTACGAGCAGTACTTC.

The V gene is TRBV20-1, the J gene TRBJ1-6; 9 bases are a match to TRBD1. The CDR3 consists of 15 residues. Germline loops: CDR1 DFQATT, CDR2 SNEGSKA (reference sequence). J lost 14 bases, V lost 3 bases, and 14 bases had no gene match. The chain's CDR3 is CSASNSGTGKTALHF. The CDR3 DNA reads TGCAGTGCTAGCAACTCCGGGACAGGGAAAACTGCCCTCCACTTT.

The sample holds a few counts of this clonotype. The rearrangement joins TRBV9 to TRBJ2-2, with 8 bases identical to TRBD2. There are 15 residues in the CDR3. Germline assignment: CDR1 SGDLS and CDR2 YYNGEE. The V gene end was trimmed by 3 bases and the J gene end by 3 bases; junction bases not matched to a gene: 4. In DNA, the CDR3 is TGTGCCAGCAGCGCCTCGGGGGGGTACACCGGGGAGCTGTTTTTT. Its protein is CASSASGGYTGELFF.

This clonotype was seen a few times. V usage is TRBV9 and J usage is TRBJ1-2; D is perhaps TRBD1 (6 bases). The CDR3 consists of 15 residues. Germline assignment: CDR1 SGDLS and CDR2 YYNGEE. Trimming left V 0 bases short and J 6 bases short, with 15 bases between. The CDR3 DNA sequence: TGTGCCAGCAGCGTAGCGAGGGGGGGGCGAGATGGCTACACCTTC. Translating gives CASSVARGGRDGYTF.

The chain links TRBV20-1 to TRBJ2-7; 15 positions agree with TRBD2. CDR1 is DFQATT, CDR2 SNEGSKA, per germline (reference sequence). V shed 2 bases and J 4 bases; nucleotides not matched to a gene: 6. CDR3 length equals 16 residues. CDR3 DNA sequence: TGCAGTGCTAGACCGCGGACTAGCGGGGGGGTATACGAGCAGTACTTC. Its protein product is CSARPRTSGGVYEQYF.

The rearrangement uses TRBV5-1 and TRBJ2-7; TRBD2 matches 11 bases. J gave up 6 bases and V 0 bases, and 5 bases lay outside the gene matches. The CDR3 has 15 amino acids. Germline lookup yields CDR1 SGHRS and CDR2 YFSETQ. This chain's CDR3 is CASSLVAGGHGEQYF. In DNA, the CDR3 is TGCGCCAGCAGCTTGGTAGCGGGGGGGCACGGCGAGCAGTACTTC.

This clonotype appeared many times. The chain recombines TRBV11-2 with TRBJ2-3; possible D gene TRBD2, 6 bases. The germline gives CDR1 SGHAT, CDR2 FQNNGV. The CDR3 totals 16 residues. The V end was cut by 1 base, the J end by 4 bases, with 15 bases between. CDR3 in amino acids: CASSLVSGGVADTQYF. Here the CDR3 DNA reads TGTGCCAGCAGCTTAGTTTCCGGGGGTGTCGCAGATACGCAGTATTTT.

The chain combines TRBV18 with TRBJ2-2; D call uncertain. Germline V gene sequence: CDR1 KGHSH, CDR2 LQKENI. V was cut by 1 base and J by 5 bases, with 11 bases left in between. The CDR3 contains 15 residues. In DNA, the CDR3 is TGTGCCAGCTCACCACGAGTTTTCCAAACCGGGGAGCTGTTTTTT. Translating gives CASSPRVFQTGELFF.

This clonotype was seen at least ten times. This sequence joins TRBV5-1 and TRBJ2-7; 15 nucleotides line up with TRBD2. This CDR3 region has 16 residues. Germline V CDR1 and CDR2: SGHRS, YFSETQ. The V gene end was trimmed by 4 bases and the J gene end by 6 bases; junction bases not matched to a gene: 8. The CDR3 sequence is CASSARTSGGAREQYF. CDR3 nucleotides: TGCGCCAGCAGCGCCCGGACTAGCGGGGGGGCGCGCGAGCAGTACTTC.

In its sample, this clonotype was seen many times. This chain links TRBV18 with TRBJ1-1; TRBD1 matches at 9 bases. The V segment lost 0 bases and the J segment 10 bases; nucleotides outside the gene matches: 6. CDR3 length: 14 amino acids. Germline CDR1 is KGHSH and CDR2 is LQKENI. Written as DNA, the CDR3 is TGTGCCAGCTCACCACCCGCGGACAGGGGTGCAGCTTTCTTT. This codes for CASSPPADRGAAFF. Complete variable domain (other parts from reference TRBV18 and TRBJ1-1): NAGVMQNPRHLVRRRGQEARLRCSPMKGHSHVYWYRQLPEEGLKFMVYLQKENIIDESGMPKERFSAEFPKEGPSILRIQQVVRGDSAAYFCASSPPADRGAAFFGQGTRLTVV.

As concerns this clonotype: Possible read error: a much larger clone is one base away. This chain links TRBV12-3 or TRBV12-4 with TRBJ1-2; D uncertain. The CDR3 totals 14 residues. CDR3 in amino acids: CASSLDGEVCGYTF. DNA for the CDR3: TGTGCCAGCAGCTTAGACGGCGAAGTGTGTGGCTACACCTTC.

The chain links TRBV10-2 to TRBJ1-1; TRBD1 aligns across 7 bases. The CDR3 has 14 amino acids. The V and J ends lost 6 bases and 8 bases, in that order; junction bases with no gene match: 12. Germline CDR1 is WSHSY and CDR2 is SAAADI. The CDR3 region is CASSGNRQGGEAFF. DNA for the CDR3: TGCGCCAGCAGCGGGAACCGACAGGGTGGGGAAGCTTTCTTT.

In nucleotides, the CDR3 is TGTGCCAGTACAGGGACAGGCTTAAGCTCCTATAATTCACCCCTCCACTTT. This gives the protein CASTGTGLSSYNSPLHF. The rearrangement links TRBV19 to TRBJ1-6; 8 nucleotides match TRBD1. From germline, CDR1 is LNHDA and CDR2 SQIVND (reference sequence). After removal of 7 bases from V and 0 bases from J, the junction contained 8 bases not matched to a gene. This CDR3 contains 17 residues.

This clonotype has more than one count but fewer than ten. The chain joins TRBV9 to TRBJ1-3; 9 bases are a match to TRBD1. Germline-derived CDR1 and CDR2 are SGDLS and YYNGEE. The CDR3 length is 15 residues. Trimming removed 5 bases from V and 3 bases from J; junction bases left unmatched: 6. The CDR3 sequence is CASSGTGLGGNTIYF. CDR3 in DNA: TGTGCCAGCAGTGGGACAGGGTTAGGTGGAAACACCATATATTTT.

In its sample, this clonotype was seen a few times. This rearrangement joins TRBV6-1 to TRBJ2-7, with 10 bases lining up with TRBD2. The germline V gene encodes CDR1 MNHNS and CDR2 SASEGT. Germline trimming cut 6 bases from V and 6 bases from J; bases unmatched to any gene: 11. The CDR3 is made up of 15 amino acids. This CDR3 is CASRSELGLAPEQYF. The CDR3 coding sequence is TGTGCCAGCAGATCCGAGCTGGGACTAGCGCCCGAGCAGTACTTC.

As regards this clonotype: This may arise from a read error, as a much more abundant clone is one base away. The rearrangement links TRBV11-2 to TRBJ2-3; 8 nucleotides align to TRBD1. The CDR3 sequence is 15 residues long. Germline V gene lookup returns CDR1 SGHAT and CDR2 FQNNGV. The CDR3 spells CASSIGQGSTGTQYF. The CDR3 region has the DNA TGTGCCAGCAGCATTGGACAGGGAAGCACAGGTACGCAGTATTTT.

About this clonotype itself: A much more abundant neighbour one base away suggests this may be a read error. V and J are TRBV7-9 and TRBJ2-1; D might be TRBD1 or TRBD2, each matching 6 bases. CDR1 SEHNR and CDR2 FQNEAQ come from the germline V gene (reference sequence). The CDR3 contains 14 residues. The CDR3 sequence is CASGLRGLEDEQFF. CDR3 coding DNA: TGTGCCAGCGGCTTACGGGGGCTCGAGGATGAGCAGTTCTTC. The whole variable domain, filled in from reference TRBV7-9 and TRBJ2-1, reads DTGVSQNPRHKITKRGQNVTFRCDPISEHNRLYWYRQTLGQGPEFLTYFQNEAQLEKSRLLSDRFSAERPKGSFSTLEIQRTEQGDSAMYLCASGLRGLEDEQFFGPGTRLTVL.

Written as DNA, the CDR3 is TGTGCCAGCAGTTCGATTCGGGACGGCGCCTACGAGCAGTACTTC. This gives the protein CASSSIRDGAYEQYF. The chain employs TRBV27 and TRBJ2-7; TRBD1 or TRBD2 may be the D gene (5 bases each). V lost 4 bases to trimming and J lost 2 bases, with 15 bases between them. CDR3 size: 15 residues. Germline assignment: CDR1 MNHEY and CDR2 SMNVEV (reference sequence).

This clonotype occurred once. The chain combines TRBV5-5 with TRBJ1-2, with D perhaps TRBD1 (5 bases). The CDR3 loop spans 15 amino acids. In germline, CDR1 is SGHKS, CDR2 YYEKEE (reference sequence). With 5 bases removed from V and 0 bases from J, the gap between germline ends came to 14 bases. CDR3 in amino acids: CASSLGLGPNYGYTF. For the CDR3, the DNA is TGTGCCAGCAGTCTGGGCCTGGGGCCTAACTATGGCTACACCTTC. Full variable domain (missing parts from reference TRBV5-5 and TRBJ1-2): DAGVTQSPTHLIKTRGQQVTLRCSPISGHKSVSWYQQVLGQGPQFIFQYYEKEERGRGNFPDRFSARQFPNYSSELNVNALLLGDSALYLCASSLGLGPNYGYTFGSGTRLTVV.

This clonotype was seen only a few times. The chain links TRBV7-2 to TRBJ2-1, with TRBD2 matching 9 bases. The CDR3 runs to 18 residues. The V segment lost 0 bases and the J segment 7 bases; nucleotides outside the gene matches: 13. Looked up from germline, CDR1 is SGHTA and CDR2 is FQGNSA. The CDR3 DNA reads as TGTGCCAGCAGCTTAGCGAAGATGAGCGGGGGGCCGGTTAATGAGCAGTTCTTC. Translation: CASSLAKMSGGPVNEQFF.

This clonotype was counted a few times. The chain links TRBV10-3 to TRBJ2-2; D is uncertain. This CDR3 comprises 14 residues. Germline CDR1 reads ENHRY; CDR2 reads SYGVKD. V lost 6 bases and J 0 bases, leaving 8 bases between the germline ends. DNA for the CDR3: TGTGCCATCAGCGACACCGCGAACACCGGGGAGCTGTTTTTT. Translated, it gives CAISDTANTGELFF.

The genes are TRBV6-1 and TRBJ1-5; D ambiguous. Trimming removed 6 bases at V and 6 bases at J, with 15 bases between. The CDR3 spans 14 residues. Germline CDR1 is MNHNS and CDR2 is SASEGT. The CDR3 coding sequence is TGTGCCAGCAGACCCGGGGAGACGGGTCAGCCCCAGCATTTT. Protein: CASRPGETGQPQHF.

This clonotype was counted at least ten times. The gene calls are TRBV7-9 and TRBJ2-1, with D perhaps TRBD1 (6 bases). Trimming took 4 bases from V and 8 from J, leaving 12 bases between them. This CDR3 region has 13 residues. Germline V gene data show CDR1 as SEHNR and CDR2 as FQNEAQ (reference sequence). CDR3 residues: CASSYRDRDEQFF. In DNA form, the CDR3 reads TGTGCCAGCAGCTACAGGGATCGGGATGAGCAGTTCTTC.

This clonotype was found many times. This chain uses TRBV2 with TRBJ2-3; 10 bases fit TRBD2. Losses at the gene ends were 6 bases for V and 4 bases for J; bases not matched to a gene: 7. Germline-derived CDR1 and CDR2 are SNHLY and FYNNEI. CDR3 size: 15 residues. In DNA, the CDR3 is TGTGCCAGCAGCTCACTAGCGGGGTTAGCAGATACGCAGTATTTT. This gives the protein CASSSLAGLADTQYF.

This clonotype was recorded at least ten times. The V and J genes are TRBV20-1 and TRBJ2-5; D gene uncertain. Trimming shortened V by 3 bases and J by 4 bases, and 3 bases separated the two germline ends. The CDR3 extends over 10 amino acids. Germline V gives CDR1 DFQATT, CDR2 SNEGSKA (reference sequence). CDR3 region: CSASIETQYF. In DNA form, the CDR3 reads TGCAGTGCTAGTATAGAGACCCAGTACTTC.

This clonotype was picked up many times. The chain employs TRBV3-1 and TRBJ2-1; 9 nucleotides match TRBD2. The germline CDR1 and CDR2 sequences are LGHDT and YNNKEL (reference sequence). Germline trimming cut 3 bases from V and 1 base from J; bases unmatched to any gene: 10. CDR3 length: 18 residues. This CDR3 is CASSHLLAGERSYNEQFF. The CDR3 DNA follows: TGTGCCAGCAGCCATCTGTTAGCGGGGGAGAGATCCTACAATGAGCAGTTCTTC.

The chain links TRBV10-2 to TRBJ2-3, with D possibly TRBD1 on 6 matching bases. This CDR3 comprises 16 residues. Germline V gene lookup returns CDR1 WSHSY and CDR2 SAAADI. Trimming stripped 3 bases from V and 0 bases from J, with 13 bases between. The chain's CDR3 is CASSDWDITSTDTQYF. The CDR3 DNA is TGCGCCAGCAGTGATTGGGACATCACTAGCACAGATACGCAGTATTTT.

This clonotype was found many times. This chain connects TRBV13 to TRBJ2-7; 8 nucleotides align to TRBD2. Germline CDR1 and CDR2: PRHDT and FYEKMQ (reference sequence). The CDR3 consists of 14 residues. V gave up 0 bases and J gave up 6 bases; unmatched junction bases: 4. DNA of the CDR3: TGTGCCAGCAGCTTAGGACTAGCGGATTCCGAGCAGTACTTC. It is translated as CASSLGLADSEQYF.

This clonotype was counted many times. V and J are TRBV30 and TRBJ1-5, with D maybe TRBD1 (5 bases). This CDR3 has 16 amino acids. The germline V gene has CDR1 GTSNPN and CDR2 SVGIG (reference sequence). V lost 2 bases, J lost 4 bases, and 18 bases lay in between. In DNA form, the CDR3 reads TGTGCCTGGAGTAACGGGGCGGCACCTATTAATCAGCCCCAGCATTTT. Amino acids: CAWSNGAAPINQPQHF. Using reference TRBV30 and TRBJ1-5 for the parts outside the CDR3, the full variable domain is SQTIHQWPATLVQPVGSPLSLECTVEGTSNPNLYWYRQAAGRGLQLLFYSVGIGQISSEVPQNLSASRPQDRQFILSSKKLLLSDSGFYLCAWSNGAAPINQPQHFGDGTRLSIL.

This clonotype was picked up many times. The chain has TRBV7-9 and TRBJ1-5; possible D gene TRBD1, 5 bases. The CDR3 loop spans 17 amino acids. The ends were cut back, 2 bases at V and 6 bases at J, with 20 bases in the middle. In germline, CDR1 is SEHNR, CDR2 FQNEAQ (reference sequence). The CDR3 DNA follows: TGTGCCAGCAGCTTATATGCCCCGGCAGGGACTGGTCAGCCCCAGCATTTT. It translates to CASSLYAPAGTGQPQHF.

This chain connects TRBV27 to TRBJ2-7; D is perhaps TRBD2 (6 bases). Germline V gene data show CDR1 as MNHEY and CDR2 as SMNVEV (reference sequence). This CDR3 has 14 residues. V was clipped by 6 bases and J by 3 bases, with 15 bases between them. For the CDR3, the DNA is TGTGCCAGCAGCCCACGGGACTCCTTCTACGAGCAGTACTTC. Amino acids: CASSPRDSFYEQYF.